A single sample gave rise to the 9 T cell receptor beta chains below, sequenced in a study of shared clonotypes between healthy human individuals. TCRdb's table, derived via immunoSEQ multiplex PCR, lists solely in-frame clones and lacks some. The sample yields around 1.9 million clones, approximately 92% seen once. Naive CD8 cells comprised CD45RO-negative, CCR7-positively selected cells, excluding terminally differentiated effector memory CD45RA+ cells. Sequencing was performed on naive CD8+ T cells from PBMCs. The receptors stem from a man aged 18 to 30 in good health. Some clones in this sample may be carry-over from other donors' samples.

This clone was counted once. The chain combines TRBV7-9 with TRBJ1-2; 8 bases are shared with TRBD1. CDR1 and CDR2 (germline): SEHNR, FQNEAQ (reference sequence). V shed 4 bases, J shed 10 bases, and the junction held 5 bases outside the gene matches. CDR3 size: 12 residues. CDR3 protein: CASSSGQGYYTF. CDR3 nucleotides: TGTGCCAGCAGCTCAGGACAGGGATACTACACCTTC. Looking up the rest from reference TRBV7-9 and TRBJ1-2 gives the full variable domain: DTGVSQNPRHKITKRGQNVTFRCDPISEHNRLYWYRQTLGQGPEFLTYFQNEAQLEKSRLLSDRFSAERPKGSFSTLEIQRTEQGDSAMYLCASSSGQGYYTFGSGTRLTVV.

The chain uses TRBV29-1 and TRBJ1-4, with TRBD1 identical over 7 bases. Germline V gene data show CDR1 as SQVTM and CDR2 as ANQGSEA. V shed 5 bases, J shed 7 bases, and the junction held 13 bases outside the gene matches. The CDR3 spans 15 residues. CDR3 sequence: CSVSRQGESREKLFF. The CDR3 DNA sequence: TGCAGCGTTTCTAGACAGGGTGAATCGCGTGAAAAACTGTTTTTT.

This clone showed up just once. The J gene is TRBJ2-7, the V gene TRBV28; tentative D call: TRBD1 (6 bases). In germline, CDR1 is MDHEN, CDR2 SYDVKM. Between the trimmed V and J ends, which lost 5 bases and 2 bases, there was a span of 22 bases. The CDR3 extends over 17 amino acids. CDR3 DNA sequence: TGTGCCAGCAGTCCCCCGTATCTTGAGGGGGACCCCTACGAGCAGTACTTC. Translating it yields CASSPPYLEGDPYEQYF. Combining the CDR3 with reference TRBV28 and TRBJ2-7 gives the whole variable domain DVKVTQSSRYLVKRTGEKVFLECVQDMDHENMFWYRQDPGLGLRLIYFSYDVKMKEKGDIPEGYSVSREKKERFSLILESASTNQTSMYLCASSPPYLEGDPYEQYFGPGTRLTVT.

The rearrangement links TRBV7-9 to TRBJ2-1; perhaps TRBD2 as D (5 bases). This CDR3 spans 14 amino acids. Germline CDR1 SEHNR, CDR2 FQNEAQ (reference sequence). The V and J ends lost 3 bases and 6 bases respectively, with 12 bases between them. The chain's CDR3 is CASSLDLVGNEQFF. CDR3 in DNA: TGTGCCAGCAGCTTGGACTTAGTGGGCAATGAGCAGTTCTTC.

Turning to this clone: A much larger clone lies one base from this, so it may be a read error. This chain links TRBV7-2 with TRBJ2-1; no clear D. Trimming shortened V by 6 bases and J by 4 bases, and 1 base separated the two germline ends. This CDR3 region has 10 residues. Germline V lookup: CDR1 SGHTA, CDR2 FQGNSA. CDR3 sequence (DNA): TGTGCCAGCAGTTACAATGAGCAGTTCTTC. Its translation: CASSYNEQFF.

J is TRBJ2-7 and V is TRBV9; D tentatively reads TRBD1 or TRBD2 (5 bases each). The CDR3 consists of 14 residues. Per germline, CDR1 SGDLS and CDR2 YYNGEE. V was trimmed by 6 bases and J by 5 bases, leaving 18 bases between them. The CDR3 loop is CASTPTGGPHEQYF. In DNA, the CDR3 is TGTGCCAGCACCCCCACAGGAGGCCCCCACGAGCAGTACTTC.

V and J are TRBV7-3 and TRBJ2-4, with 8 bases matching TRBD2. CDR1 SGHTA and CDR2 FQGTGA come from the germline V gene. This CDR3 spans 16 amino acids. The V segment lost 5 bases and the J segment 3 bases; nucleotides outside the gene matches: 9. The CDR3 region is CASSHGTRSDKNIQYF. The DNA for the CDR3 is TGTGCCAGCAGCCACGGGACTAGGAGTGACAAAAACATTCAGTACTTC.

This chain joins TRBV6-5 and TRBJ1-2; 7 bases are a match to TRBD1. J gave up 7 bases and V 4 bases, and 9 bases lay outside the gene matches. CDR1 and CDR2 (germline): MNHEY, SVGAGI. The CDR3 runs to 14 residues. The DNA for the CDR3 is TGTGCCAGCAGTTTGGGACAGAACCCTCGTGGCTACACCTTC. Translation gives CASSLGQNPRGYTF.

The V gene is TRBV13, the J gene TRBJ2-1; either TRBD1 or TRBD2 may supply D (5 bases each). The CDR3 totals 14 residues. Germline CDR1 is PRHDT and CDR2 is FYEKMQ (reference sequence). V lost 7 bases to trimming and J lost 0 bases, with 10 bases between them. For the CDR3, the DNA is TGTGCCAGCACGGGACGGAGCTCCTACAATGAGCAGTTCTTC. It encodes CASTGRSSYNEQFF.